This T cell receptor (beta chain) was retrieved from a study of T cell responses to AZD1222 COVID-19 vaccine. General study points: Spike was spanned by vaccine-associated CD4 TCRs, with dominance at 160-218 and 743-854. Most donors were white British, females outnumbered males, and clonal diversity was possibly underestimated. Only five or six AZD1222 recipients tested seropositive at baseline.

This table comes from immunoSEQ multiplex PCR, and its TCRdb copy is limited to in-frame clones, with some not included. The sample contains approximately 120,000 clones, 70% to 85% of which appear only once. Of note for this clone: What it recognizes is unknown.

Whether given at about 4 or about 12 weeks, second doses were pooled. The TCR comes from an adult who received the AZD1222 COVID-19 vaccine. The material was peripheral blood, obtained 28 days after the second AZD1222 dose.

CDR3 sequence (DNA): TGTGCCAGCAGCTTGCGGGGCCTTAGGGGTTATGGCTACACCTTC. It codes for CASSLRGLRGYGYTF. The chain links TRBV5-6 to TRBJ1-2, with D maybe TRBD1 (5 bases). Trimming left V 1 base short and J 5 bases short, with 15 bases between. The CDR3 consists of 15 residues. Germline loops: CDR1 SGHDT, CDR2 YYEEEE.